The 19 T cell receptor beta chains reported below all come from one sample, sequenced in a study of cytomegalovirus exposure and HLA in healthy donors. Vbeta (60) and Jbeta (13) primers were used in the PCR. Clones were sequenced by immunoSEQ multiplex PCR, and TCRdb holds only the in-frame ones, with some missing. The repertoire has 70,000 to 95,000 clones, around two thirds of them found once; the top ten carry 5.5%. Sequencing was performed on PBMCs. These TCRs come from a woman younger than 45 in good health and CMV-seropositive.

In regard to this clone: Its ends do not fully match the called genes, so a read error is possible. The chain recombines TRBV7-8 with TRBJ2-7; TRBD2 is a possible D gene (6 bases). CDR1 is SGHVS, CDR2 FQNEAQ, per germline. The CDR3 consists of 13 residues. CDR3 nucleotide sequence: TGTGCCAGCAGCTTAGGGGCGGCGGGACGCGGCGTCTTC. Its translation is CASSLGAAGRGVF. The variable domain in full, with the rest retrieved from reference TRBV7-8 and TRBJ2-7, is GAGVSQSPRYKVAKRGQDVALRCDPISGHVSLFWYQQALGQGPEFLTYFQNEAQLDKSGLPSDRFFAERPEGSVSTLKIQRTQQEDSAVYLCASSLGAAGRGVFGPGTRLTVT.

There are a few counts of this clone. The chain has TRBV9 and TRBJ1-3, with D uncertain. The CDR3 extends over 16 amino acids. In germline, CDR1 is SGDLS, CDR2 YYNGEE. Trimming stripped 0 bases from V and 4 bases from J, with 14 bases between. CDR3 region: CASSVGWRELGNTIYF. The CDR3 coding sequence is TGTGCCAGCAGCGTAGGGTGGCGAGAACTAGGAAACACCATATATTTT.

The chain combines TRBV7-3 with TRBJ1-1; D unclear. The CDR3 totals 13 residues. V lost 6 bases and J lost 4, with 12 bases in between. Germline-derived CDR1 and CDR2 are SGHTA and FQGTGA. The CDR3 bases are TGTGCCAGCAGTCGAGAGTCGTCCACTGAAGCTTTCTTT. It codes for CASSRESSTEAFF.

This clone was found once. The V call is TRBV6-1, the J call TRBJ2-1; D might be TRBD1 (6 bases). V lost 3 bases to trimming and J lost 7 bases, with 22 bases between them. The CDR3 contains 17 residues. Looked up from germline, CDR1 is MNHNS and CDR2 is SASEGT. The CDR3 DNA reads TGTGCCAGCAGTGACCCCGGGACACGGGCTCGACGGAATGAGCAGTTCTTC. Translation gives CASSDPGTRARRNEQFF.

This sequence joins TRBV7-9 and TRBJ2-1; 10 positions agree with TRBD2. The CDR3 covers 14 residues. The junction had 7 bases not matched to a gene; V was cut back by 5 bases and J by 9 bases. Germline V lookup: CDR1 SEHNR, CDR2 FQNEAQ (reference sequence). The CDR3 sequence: CASSLTSGVSEQFF. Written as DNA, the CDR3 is TGTGCCAGCAGCCTTACTAGCGGGGTGAGTGAGCAGTTCTTC.

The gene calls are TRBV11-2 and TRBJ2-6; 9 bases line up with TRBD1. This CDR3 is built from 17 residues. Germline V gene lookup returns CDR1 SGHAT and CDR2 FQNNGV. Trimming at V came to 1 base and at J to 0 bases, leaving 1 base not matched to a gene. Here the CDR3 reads CASSLGDRVSGANVLTF. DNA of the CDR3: TGTGCCAGCAGCTTAGGGGACAGGGTCTCTGGGGCCAACGTCCTGACTTTC. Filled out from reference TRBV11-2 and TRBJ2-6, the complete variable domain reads EAGVAQSPRYKIIEKRQSVAFWCNPISGHATLYWYQQILGQGPKLLIQFQNNGVVDDSQLPKDRFSAERLKGVDSTLKIQPAKLEDSAVYLCASSLGDRVSGANVLTFGAGSRLTVL.

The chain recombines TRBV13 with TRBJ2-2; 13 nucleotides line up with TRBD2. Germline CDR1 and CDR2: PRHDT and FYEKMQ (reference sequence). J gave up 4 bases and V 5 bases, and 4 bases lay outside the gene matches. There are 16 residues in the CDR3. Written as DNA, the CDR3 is TGTGCCAGCAGCCCGCGACTAGCGGGGGGCACCGGGGAGCTGTTTTTT. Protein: CASSPRLAGGTGELFF.

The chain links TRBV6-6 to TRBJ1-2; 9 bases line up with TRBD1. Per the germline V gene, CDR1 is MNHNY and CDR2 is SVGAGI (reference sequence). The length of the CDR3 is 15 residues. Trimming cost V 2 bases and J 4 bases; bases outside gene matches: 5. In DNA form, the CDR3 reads TGTGCCAGCAGTTACCCACAGGGGGCTTCCTATGGCTACACCTTC. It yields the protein CASSYPQGASYGYTF.

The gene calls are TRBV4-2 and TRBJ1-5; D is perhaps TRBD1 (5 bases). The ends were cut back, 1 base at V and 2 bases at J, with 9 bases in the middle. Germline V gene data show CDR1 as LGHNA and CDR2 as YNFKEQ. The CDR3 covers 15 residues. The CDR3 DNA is TGTGCCAGCAGCCAAGGACAGCCAGGCAATCAGCCCCAGCATTTT. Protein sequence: CASSQGQPGNQPQHF.

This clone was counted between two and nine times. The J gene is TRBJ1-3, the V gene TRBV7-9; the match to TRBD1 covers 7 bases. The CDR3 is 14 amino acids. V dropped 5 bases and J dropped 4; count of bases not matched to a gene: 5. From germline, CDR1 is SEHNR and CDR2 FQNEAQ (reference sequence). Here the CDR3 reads CASSRQGYGNTIYF. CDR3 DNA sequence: TGTGCCAGCAGCCGACAGGGTTACGGAAACACCATATATTTT.

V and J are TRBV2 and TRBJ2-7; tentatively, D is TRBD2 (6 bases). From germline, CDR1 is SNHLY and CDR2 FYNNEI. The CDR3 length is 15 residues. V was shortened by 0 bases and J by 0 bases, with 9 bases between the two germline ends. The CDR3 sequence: CASSEAGGFSYEQYF. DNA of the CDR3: TGTGCCAGCAGTGAAGCGGGGGGATTCTCCTACGAGCAGTACTTC.

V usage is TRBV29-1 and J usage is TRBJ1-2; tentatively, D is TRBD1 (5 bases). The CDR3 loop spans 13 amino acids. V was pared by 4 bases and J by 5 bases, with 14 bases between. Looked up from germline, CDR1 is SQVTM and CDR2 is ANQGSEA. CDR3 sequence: CSVVHSGGYGYTF. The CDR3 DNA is TGCAGCGTTGTCCATAGCGGGGGATATGGCTACACCTTC.

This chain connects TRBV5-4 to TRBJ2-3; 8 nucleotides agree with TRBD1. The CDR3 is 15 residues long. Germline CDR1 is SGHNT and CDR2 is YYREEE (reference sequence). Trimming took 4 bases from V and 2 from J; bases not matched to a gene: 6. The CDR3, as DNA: TGTGCCAGCAGCCCCCCGGGACAGGTCACAGATACGCAGTATTTT. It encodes CASSPPGQVTDTQYF.

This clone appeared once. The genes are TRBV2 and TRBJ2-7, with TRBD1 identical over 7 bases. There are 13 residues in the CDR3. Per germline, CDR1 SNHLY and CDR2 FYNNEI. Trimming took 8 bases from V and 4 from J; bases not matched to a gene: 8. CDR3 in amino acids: CASGGQVEYEQYF. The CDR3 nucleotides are TGTGCCAGCGGAGGACAGGTTGAGTACGAGCAGTACTTC.

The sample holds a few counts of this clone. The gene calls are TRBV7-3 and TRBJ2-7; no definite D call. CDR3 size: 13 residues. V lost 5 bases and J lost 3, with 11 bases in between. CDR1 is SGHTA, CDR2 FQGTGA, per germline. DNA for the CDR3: TGTGCCAGCAGCGTACAGATAAACTACGAGCAGTACTTC. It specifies CASSVQINYEQYF.

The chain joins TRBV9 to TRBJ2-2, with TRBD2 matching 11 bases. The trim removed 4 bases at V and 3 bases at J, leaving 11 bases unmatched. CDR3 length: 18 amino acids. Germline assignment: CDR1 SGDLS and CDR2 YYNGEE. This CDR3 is CASSYYSGGAGYTGELFF. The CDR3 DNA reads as TGTGCCAGCAGCTATTATAGCGGGGGGGCCGGGTACACCGGGGAGCTGTTTTTT.

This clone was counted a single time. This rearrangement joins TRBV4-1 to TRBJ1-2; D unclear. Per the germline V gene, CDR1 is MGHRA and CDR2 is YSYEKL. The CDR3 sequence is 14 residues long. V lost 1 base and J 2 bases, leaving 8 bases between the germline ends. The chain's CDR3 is CASSQAIRNYGYTF. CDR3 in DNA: TGCGCCAGCAGCCAAGCTATTAGAAACTATGGCTACACCTTC.

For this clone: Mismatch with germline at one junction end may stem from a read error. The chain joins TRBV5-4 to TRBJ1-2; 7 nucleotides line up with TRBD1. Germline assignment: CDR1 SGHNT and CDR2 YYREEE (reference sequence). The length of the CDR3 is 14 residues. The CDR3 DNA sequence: TGTGCCAGCAGCCCAGGGACAGTCAGCTATGGCTACCCCTTC. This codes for CASSPGTVSYGYPF. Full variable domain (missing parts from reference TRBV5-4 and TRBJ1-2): ETGVTQSPTHLIKTRGQQVTLRCSSQSGHNTVSWYQQALGQGPQFIFQYYREEENGRGNFPPRFSGLQFPNYSSELNVNALELDDSALYLCASSPGTVSYGYPFGSGTRLTVV.

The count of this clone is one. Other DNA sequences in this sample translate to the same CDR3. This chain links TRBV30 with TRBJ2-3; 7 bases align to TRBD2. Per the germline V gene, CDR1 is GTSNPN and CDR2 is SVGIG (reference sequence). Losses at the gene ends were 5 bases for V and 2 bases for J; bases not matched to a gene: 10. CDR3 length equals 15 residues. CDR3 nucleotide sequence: TGTGCCTGGCTTCCGGGACTAAGGGACACAGATACGCAGTATTTT. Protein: CAWLPGLRDTDTQYF.